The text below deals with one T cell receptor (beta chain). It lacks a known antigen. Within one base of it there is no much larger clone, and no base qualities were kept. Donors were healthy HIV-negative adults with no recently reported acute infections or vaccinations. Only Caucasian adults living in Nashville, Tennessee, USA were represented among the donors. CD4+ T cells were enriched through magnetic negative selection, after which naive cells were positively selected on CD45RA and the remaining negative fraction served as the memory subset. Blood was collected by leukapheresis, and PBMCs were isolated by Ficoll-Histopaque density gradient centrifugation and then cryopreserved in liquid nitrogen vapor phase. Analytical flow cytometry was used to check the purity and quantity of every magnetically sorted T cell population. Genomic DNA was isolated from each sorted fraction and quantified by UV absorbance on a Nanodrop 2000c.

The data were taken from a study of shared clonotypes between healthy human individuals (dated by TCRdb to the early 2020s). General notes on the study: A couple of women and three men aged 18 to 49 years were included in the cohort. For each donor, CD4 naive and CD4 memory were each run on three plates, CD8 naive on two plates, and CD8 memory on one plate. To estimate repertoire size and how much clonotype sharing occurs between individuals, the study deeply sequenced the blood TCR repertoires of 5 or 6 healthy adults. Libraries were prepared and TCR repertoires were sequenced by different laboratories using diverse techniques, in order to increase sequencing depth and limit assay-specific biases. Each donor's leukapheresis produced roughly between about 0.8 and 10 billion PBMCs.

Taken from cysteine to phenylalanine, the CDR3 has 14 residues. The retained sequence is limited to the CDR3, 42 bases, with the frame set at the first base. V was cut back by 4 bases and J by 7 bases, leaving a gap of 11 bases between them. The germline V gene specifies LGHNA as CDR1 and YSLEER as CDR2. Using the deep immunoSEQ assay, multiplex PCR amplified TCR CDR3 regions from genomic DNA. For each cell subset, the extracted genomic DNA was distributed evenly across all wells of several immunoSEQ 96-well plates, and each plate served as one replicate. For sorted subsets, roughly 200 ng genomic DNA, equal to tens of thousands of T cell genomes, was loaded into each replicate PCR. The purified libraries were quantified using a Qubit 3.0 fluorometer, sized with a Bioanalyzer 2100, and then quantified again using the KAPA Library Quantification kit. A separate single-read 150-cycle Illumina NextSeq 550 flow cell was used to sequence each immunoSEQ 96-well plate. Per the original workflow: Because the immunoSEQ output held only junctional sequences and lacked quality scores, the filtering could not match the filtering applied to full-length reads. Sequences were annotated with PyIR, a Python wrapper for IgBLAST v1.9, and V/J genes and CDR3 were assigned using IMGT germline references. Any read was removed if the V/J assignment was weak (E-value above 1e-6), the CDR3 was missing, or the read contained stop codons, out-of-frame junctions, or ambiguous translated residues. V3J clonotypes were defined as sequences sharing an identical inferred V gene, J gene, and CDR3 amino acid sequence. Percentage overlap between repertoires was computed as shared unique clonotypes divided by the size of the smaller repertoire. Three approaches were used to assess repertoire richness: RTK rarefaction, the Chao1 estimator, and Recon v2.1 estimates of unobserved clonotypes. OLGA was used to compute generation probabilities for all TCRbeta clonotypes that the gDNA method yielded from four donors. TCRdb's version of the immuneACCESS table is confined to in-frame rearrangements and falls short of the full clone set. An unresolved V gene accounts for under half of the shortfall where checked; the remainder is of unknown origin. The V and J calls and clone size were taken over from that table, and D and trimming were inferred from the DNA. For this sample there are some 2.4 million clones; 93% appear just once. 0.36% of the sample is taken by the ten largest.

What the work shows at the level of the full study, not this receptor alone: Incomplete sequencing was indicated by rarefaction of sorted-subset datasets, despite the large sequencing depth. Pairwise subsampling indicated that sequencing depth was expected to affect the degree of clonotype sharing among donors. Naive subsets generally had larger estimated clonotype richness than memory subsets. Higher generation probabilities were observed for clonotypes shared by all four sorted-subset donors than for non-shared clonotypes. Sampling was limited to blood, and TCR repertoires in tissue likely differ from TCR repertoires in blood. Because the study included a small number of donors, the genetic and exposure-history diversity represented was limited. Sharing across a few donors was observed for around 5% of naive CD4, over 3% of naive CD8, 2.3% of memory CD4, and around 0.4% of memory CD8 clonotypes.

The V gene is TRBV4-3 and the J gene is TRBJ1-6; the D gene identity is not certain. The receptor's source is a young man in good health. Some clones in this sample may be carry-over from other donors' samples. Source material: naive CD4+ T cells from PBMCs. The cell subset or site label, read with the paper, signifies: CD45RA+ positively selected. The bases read TGCGCCAGCAGCCCAAGAGAAGGAAATTCACCCCTCCACTTT. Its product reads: CASSPREGNSPLHF.